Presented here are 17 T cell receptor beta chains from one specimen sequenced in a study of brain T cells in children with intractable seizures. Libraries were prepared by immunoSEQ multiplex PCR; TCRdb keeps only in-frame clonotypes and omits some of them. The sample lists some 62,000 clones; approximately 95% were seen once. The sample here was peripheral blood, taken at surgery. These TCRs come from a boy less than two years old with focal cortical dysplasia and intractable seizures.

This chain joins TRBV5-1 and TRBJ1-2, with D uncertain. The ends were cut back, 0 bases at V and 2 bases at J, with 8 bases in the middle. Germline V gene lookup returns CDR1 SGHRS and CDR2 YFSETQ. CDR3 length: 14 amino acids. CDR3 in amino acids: CASSLGADNYGYTF. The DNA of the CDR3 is TGCGCCAGCAGCTTGGGTGCCGACAACTATGGCTACACCTTC.

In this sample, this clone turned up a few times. The CDR3 loop reads CASSSMNTEAFF. CDR3 sequence (DNA): TGTGCCAGCAGTTCGATGAACACTGAAGCTTTCTTT. The chain recombines TRBV6-5 with TRBJ1-1, with D unresolved. The length of the CDR3 is 12 residues. In germline, CDR1 is MNHEY, CDR2 SVGAGI. Between the trimmed V and J ends, which lost 4 bases and 0 bases, there was a span of 3 bases.

CDR3 sequence: CASMWTENSPLHF. CDR3 nucleotide sequence: TGTGCCAGCATGTGGACGGAAAATTCACCCCTCCACTTT. The rearrangement joins TRBV2 to TRBJ1-6; no definite D call. This CDR3 is 13 amino acids long. Germline loops: CDR1 SNHLY, CDR2 FYNNEI. V was cut by 7 bases and J by 7 bases, with 11 bases left in between.

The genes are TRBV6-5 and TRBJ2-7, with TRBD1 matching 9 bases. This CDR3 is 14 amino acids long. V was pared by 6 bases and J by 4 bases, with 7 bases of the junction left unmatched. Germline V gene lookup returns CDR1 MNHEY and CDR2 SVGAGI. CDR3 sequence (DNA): TGTGCCAGCAGCCGGGACAGGGTCGAATACGAGCAGTACTTC. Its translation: CASSRDRVEYEQYF.

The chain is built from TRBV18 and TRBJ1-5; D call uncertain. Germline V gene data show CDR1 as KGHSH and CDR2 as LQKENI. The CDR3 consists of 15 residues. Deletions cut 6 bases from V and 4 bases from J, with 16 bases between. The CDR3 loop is CASSLQEVGNQPQHF. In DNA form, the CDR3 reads TGTGCCAGCTCTCTCCAGGAGGTTGGGAATCAGCCCCAGCATTTT.

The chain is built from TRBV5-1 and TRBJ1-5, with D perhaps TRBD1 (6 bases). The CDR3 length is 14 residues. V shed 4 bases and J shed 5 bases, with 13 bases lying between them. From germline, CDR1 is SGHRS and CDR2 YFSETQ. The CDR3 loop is CASSPGGRDQPQHF. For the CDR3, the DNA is TGCGCCAGCAGCCCGGGGGGCAGGGATCAGCCCCAGCATTTT.

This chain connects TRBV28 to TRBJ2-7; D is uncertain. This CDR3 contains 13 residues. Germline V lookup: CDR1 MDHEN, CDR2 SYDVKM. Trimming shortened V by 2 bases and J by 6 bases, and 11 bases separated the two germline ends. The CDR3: CASSLGRYLEQYF. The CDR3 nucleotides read TGTGCCAGCAGTTTAGGACGTTACCTCGAGCAGTACTTC. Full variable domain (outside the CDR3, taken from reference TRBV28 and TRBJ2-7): DVKVTQSSRYLVKRTGEKVFLECVQDMDHENMFWYRQDPGLGLRLIYFSYDVKMKEKGDIPEGYSVSREKKERFSLILESASTNQTSMYLCASSLGRYLEQYFGPGTRLTVT.

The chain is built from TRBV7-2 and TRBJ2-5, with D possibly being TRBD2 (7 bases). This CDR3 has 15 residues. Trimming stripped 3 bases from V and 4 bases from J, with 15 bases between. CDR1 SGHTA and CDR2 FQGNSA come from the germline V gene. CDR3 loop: CASSFSRGAGETQYF. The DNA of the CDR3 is TGTGCCAGCAGCTTCAGTCGGGGGGCGGGAGAGACCCAGTACTTC.

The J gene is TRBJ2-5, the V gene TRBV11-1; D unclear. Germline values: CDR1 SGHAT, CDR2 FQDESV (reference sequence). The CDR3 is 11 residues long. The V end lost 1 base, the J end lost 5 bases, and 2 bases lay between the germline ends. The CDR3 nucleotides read TGTGCCAGCAGCTTAGAGGAGACCCAGTACTTC. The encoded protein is CASSLEETQYF. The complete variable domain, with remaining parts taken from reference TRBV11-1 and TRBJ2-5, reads EAEVAQSPRYKITEKSQAVAFWCDPISGHATLYWYRQILGQGPELLVQFQDESVVDDSQLPKDRFSAERLKGVDSTLKIQPAELGDSAMYLCASSLEETQYFGPGTRLLVL.

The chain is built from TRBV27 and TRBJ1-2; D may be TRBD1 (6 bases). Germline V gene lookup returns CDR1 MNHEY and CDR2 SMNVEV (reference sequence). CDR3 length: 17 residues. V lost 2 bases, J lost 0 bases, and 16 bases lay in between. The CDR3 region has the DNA TGTGCCAGCAGTTTAAATGGGGGGCCCGGATCTAACTATGGCTACACCTTC. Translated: CASSLNGGPGSNYGYTF.

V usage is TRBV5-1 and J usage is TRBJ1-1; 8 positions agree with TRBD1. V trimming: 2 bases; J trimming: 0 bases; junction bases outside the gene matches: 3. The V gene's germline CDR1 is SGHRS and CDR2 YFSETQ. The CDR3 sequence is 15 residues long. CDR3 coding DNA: TGCGCCAGCAGCTTACGGACAGGGATGAACACTGAAGCTTTCTTT. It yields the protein CASSLRTGMNTEAFF.

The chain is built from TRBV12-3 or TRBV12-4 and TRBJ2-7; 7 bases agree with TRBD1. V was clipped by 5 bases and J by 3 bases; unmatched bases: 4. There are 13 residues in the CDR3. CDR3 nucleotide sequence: TGTGCCAGCAGTACGGGACAGAGCTACGAGCAGTACTTC. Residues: CASSTGQSYEQYF.

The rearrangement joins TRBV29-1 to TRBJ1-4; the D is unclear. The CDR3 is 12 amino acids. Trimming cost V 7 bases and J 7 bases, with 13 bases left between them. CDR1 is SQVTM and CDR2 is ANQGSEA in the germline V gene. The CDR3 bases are TGCAGCGGTGGGAATTGGGGTGAAAAACTGTTTTTT. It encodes CSGGNWGEKLFF.

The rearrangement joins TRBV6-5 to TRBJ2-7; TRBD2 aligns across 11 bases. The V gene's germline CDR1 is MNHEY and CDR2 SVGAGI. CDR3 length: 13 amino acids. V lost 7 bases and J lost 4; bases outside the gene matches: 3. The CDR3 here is CASKSSGRYEQYF. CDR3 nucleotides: TGTGCCAGCAAATCTAGCGGGAGGTACGAGCAGTACTTC.

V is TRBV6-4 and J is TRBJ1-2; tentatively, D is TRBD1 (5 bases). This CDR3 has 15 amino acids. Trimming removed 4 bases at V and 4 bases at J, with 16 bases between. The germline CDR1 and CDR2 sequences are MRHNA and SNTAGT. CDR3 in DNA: TGTGCCAGCAGTGCGGAGCTAGACAGCAGCTATGGCTACACCTTC. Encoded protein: CASSAELDSSYGYTF.

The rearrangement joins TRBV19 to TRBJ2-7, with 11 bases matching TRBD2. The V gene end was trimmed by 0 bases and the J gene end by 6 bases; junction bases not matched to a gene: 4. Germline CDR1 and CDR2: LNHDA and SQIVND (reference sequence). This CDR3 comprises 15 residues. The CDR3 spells CASSIDSGRAFEQYF. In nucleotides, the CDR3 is TGTGCCAGTAGTATAGATAGCGGGAGGGCCTTCGAGCAGTACTTC.

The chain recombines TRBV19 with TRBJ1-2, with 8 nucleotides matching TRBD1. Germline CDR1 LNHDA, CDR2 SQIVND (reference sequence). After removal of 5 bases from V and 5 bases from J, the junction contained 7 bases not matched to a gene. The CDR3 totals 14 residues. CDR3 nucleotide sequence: TGTGCCAGTAGTGCAACCGACAGGGGATATGGCTACACCTTC. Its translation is CASSATDRGYGYTF.